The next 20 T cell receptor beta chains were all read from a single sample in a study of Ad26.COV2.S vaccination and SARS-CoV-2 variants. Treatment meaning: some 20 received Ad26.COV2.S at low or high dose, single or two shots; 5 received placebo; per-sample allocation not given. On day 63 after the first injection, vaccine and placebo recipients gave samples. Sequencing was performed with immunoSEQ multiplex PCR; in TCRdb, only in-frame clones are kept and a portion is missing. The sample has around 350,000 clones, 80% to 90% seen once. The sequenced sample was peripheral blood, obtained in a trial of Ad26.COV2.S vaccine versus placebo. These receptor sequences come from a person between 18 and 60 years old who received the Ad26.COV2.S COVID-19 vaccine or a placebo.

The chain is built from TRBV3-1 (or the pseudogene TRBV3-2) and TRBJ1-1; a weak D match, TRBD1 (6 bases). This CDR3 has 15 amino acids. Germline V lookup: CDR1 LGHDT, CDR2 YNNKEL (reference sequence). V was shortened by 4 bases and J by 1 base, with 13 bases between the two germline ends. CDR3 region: CASSPGGRRNTEAFF. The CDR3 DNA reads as TGTGCCAGCAGCCCTGGGGGGCGGAGGAACACTGAAGCTTTCTTT.

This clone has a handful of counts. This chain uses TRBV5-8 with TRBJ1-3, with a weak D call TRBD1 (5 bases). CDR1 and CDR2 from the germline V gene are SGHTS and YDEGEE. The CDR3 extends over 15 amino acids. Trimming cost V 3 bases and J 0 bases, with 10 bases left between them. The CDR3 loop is CASSSDILSGNTIYF. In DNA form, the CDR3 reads TGTGCCAGCAGCTCGGACATTCTCTCTGGAAACACCATATATTTT.

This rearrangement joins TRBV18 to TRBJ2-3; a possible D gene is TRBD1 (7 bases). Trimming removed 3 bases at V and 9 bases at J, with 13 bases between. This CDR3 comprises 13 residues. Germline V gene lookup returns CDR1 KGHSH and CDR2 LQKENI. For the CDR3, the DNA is TGTGCCAGCTCACCCGCAGGGGGGACAACGCAGTATTTT. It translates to CASSPAGGTTQYF.

In nucleotides, the CDR3 is TGTGCCAGTAGTACGTTGACACTTGACTATGGCTACACCTTC. Translated, it gives CASSTLTLDYGYTF. The chain combines TRBV19 with TRBJ1-2; D call uncertain. The CDR3 is made up of 14 amino acids. The V end lost 4 bases, the J end lost 3 bases, and 12 bases lay between the germline ends. Germline loops: CDR1 LNHDA, CDR2 SQIVND (reference sequence).

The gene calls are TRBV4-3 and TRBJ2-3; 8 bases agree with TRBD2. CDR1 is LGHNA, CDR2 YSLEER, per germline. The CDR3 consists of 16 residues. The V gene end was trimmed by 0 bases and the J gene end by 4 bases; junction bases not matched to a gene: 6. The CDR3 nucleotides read TGCGCCAGCAGCCAAGATGACGGGGGGGCCGCAGATACGCAGTATTTT. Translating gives CASSQDDGGAADTQYF.

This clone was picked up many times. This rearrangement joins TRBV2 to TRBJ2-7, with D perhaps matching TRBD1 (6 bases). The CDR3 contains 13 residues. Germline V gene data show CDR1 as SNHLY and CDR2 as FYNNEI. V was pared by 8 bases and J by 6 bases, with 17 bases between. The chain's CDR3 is CASRTAEDVEQYF. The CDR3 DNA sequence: TGTGCCAGCCGGACAGCTGAGGACGTCGAGCAGTACTTC.

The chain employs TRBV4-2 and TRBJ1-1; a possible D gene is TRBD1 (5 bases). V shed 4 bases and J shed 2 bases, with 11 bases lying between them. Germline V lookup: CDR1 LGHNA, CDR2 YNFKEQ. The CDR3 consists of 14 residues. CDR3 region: CASSLDGGNTEAFF. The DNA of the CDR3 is TGTGCCAGCAGCCTGGACGGGGGTAACACTGAAGCTTTCTTT.

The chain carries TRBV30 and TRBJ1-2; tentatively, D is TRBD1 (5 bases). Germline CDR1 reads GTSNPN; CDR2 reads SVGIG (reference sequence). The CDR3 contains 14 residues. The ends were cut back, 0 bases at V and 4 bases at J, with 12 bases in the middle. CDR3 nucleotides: TGTGCCTGGAGTGTTGGGGGAGTTACCTATGGCTACACCTTC. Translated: CAWSVGGVTYGYTF.

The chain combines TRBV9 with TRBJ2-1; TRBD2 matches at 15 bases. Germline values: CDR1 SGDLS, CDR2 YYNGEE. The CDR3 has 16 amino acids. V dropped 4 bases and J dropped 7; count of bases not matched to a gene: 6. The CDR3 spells CASSLRTSGRGNEQFF. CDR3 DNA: TGTGCCAGCAGCCTAAGGACTAGCGGGAGGGGGAATGAGCAGTTCTTC.

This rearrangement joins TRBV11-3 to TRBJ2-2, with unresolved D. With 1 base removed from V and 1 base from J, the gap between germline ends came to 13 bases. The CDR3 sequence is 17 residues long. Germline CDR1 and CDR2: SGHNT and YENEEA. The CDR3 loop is CASSLGSPGLNTGELFF. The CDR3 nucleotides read TGTGCCAGCAGCTTAGGTTCCCCGGGCCTGAACACCGGGGAGCTGTTTTTT. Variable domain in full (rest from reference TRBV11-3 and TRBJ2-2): EAGVVQSPRYKIIEKKQPVAFWCNPISGHNTLYWYLQNLGQGPELLIRYENEEAVDDSQLPKDRFSAERLKGVDSTLKIQPAELGDSAVYLCASSLGSPGLNTGELFFGEGSRLTVL.

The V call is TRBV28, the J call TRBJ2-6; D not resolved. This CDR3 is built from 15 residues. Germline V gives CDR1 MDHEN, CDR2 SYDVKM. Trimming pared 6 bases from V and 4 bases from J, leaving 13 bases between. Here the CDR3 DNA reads TGTGCCAGCAGGCCTGACCTGTCGGGGGCCAACGTCCTGACTTTC. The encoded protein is CASRPDLSGANVLTF.

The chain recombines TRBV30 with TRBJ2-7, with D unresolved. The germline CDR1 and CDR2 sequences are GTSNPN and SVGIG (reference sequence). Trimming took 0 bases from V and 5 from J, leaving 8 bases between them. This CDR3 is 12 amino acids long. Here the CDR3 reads CAWSVSVNEQYF. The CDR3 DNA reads TGTGCCTGGAGTGTTAGTGTGAACGAGCAGTACTTC. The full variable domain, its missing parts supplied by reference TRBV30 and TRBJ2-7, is SQTIHQWPATLVQPVGSPLSLECTVEGTSNPNLYWYRQAAGRGLQLLFYSVGIGQISSEVPQNLSASRPQDRQFILSSKKLLLSDSGFYLCAWSVSVNEQYFGPGTRLTVT.

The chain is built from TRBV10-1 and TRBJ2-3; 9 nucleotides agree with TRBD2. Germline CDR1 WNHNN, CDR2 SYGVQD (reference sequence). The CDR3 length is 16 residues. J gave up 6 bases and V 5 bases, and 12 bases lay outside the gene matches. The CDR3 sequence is CASSSSSGVWHDTQYF. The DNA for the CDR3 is TGCGCCAGCAGTAGCTCTAGCGGGGTGTGGCACGATACGCAGTATTTT.

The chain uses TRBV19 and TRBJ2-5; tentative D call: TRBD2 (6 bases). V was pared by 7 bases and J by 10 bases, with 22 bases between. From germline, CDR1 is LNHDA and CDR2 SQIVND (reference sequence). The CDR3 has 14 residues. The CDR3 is CASTPTGLTGDQYF. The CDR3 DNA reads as TGTGCCAGTACCCCCACCGGCCTAACGGGGGACCAGTACTTC.

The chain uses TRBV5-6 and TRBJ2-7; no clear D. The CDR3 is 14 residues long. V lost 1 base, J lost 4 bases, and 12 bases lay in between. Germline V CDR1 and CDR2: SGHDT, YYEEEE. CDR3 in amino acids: CASSLKLTYYEQYF. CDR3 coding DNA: TGTGCCAGCAGCTTGAAACTGACTTATTACGAGCAGTACTTC.

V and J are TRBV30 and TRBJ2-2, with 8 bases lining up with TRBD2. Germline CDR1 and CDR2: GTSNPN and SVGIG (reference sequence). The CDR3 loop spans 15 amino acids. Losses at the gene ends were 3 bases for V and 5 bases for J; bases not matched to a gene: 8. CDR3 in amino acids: CAWRAGGPWTGELFF. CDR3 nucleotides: TGTGCCTGGAGGGCGGGGGGCCCCTGGACCGGGGAGCTGTTTTTT.

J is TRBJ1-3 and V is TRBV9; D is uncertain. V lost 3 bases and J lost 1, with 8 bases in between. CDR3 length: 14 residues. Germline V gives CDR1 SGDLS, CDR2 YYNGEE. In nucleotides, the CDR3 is TGTGCCAGCAGCGACAGCGGTTCTGGAAACACCATATATTTT. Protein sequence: CASSDSGSGNTIYF. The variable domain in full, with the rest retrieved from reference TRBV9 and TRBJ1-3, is DSGVTQTPKHLITATGQRVTLRCSPRSGDLSVYWYQQSLDQGLQFLIQYYNGEERAKGNILERFSAQQFPDLHSELNLSSLELGDSALYFCASSDSGSGNTIYFGEGSWLTVV.

The CDR3 nucleotides are TGTGCCAGCAGTCGAGAGACGGGGGGGCCGTTGGATACGCAGTATTTT. Protein: CASSRETGGPLDTQYF. The chain recombines TRBV7-9 with TRBJ2-3; 8 nucleotides line up with TRBD2. CDR1 and CDR2 from the germline V gene are SEHNR and FQNEAQ (reference sequence). Trimming removed 6 bases from V and 6 bases from J; junction bases left unmatched: 14. The CDR3 runs to 16 residues.

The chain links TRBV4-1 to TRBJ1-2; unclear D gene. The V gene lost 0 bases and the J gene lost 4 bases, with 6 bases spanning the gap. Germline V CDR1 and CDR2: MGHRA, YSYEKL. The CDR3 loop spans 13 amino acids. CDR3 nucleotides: TGCGCCAGCAGCCAAGATGGAGCCTATGGCTACACCTTC. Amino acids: CASSQDGAYGYTF.

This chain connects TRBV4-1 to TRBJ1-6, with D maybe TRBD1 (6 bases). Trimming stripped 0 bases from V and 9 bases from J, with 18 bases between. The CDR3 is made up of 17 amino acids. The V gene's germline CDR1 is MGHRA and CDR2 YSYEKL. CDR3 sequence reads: CASSQDGRGTGASPLHF. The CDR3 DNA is TGCGCCAGCAGCCAAGATGGGAGGGGGACGGGTGCTTCACCCCTCCACTTT.